This TCR beta chain was recorded in a study of cytomegalovirus exposure and HLA in healthy donors. General study points: Reportedly, cytomegalovirus status was diagnosed with high sensitivity and specificity.

Method: immunoSEQ multiplex PCR; TCRdb's copy keeps in-frame clones and lacks some. Among 100,000 to 150,000 clones, 89% were seen once, and the ten largest hold roughly 1.2%. The CDR3 has 14 residues. The germline CDR1 and CDR2 sequences are MNHEY and SVGAGI. V dropped 5 bases and J dropped 5 bases, with 15 bases sitting between them. As concerns this clone: Its antigen is as yet unknown.

The source material was PBMCs. The chain couples TRBV6-5 to TRBJ1-1, with D perhaps matching TRBD1 (5 bases). This TCR was sampled from a woman aged 18-29 years in good health and CMV-seronegative. CDR3 amino acids: CASSVHSGFTEAFF. CDR3 bases: TGTGCCAGCAGTGTCCATTCAGGGTTTACTGAAGCTTTCTTT.